Below, 26 T cell receptor beta chains from the same sample are listed, as sequenced in a study of T cells in Graves' hyperthyroidism and ophthalmopathy. Researchers amplified the TCR beta CDR3 regions from RNA transcripts. Carried out on the TCR CDR3, a first-round RT-PCR used the HTBI primer set. MiXCR, applied by TCRdb to the multiplex PCR reads, yields one record per CDR3 protein. The sample lists about 580,000 distinct CDR3 sequences, roughly 13% occurring once. Sequenced sample: blood. Every receptor here comes from a woman in her twenties or thirties with Graves' hyperthyroidism that later progressed to Graves' ophthalmopathy.

This clonotype was seen many times. The chain recombines TRBV12-3 or TRBV12-4 with TRBJ2-2; TRBD1 agrees at 8 bases. CDR3 length: 16 amino acids. J gave up 6 bases and V 5 bases, and 11 bases lay outside the gene matches. This chain's CDR3 is CASSPQGEMLAGELFF. The CDR3 DNA is TGTGCCAGCAGTCCACAGGGGGAGATGTTAGCCGGGGAGCTGTTTTTT.

This clonotype has at least ten counts. The rearrangement uses TRBV29-1 and TRBJ1-2; the match to TRBD1 covers 12 bases. The ends lost 5 bases at V and 7 bases at J; junction bases unmatched: 5. The germline V gene encodes CDR1 SQVTM and CDR2 ANQGSEA. This CDR3 has 13 amino acids. The CDR3 DNA reads as TGCAGCGTTCGGGACAGGGGGCAAGGTGGCTACACCTTC. It translates to CSVRDRGQGGYTF.

The V gene is TRBV7-3, the J gene TRBJ2-2; D is perhaps TRBD1 or TRBD2 (7 bases each). This CDR3 is 16 amino acids long. In germline, CDR1 is SGHTA, CDR2 FQGTGA. V dropped 5 bases and J dropped 6 bases, with 19 bases sitting between them. CDR3 protein: CASSAQGGADAGELFF. The CDR3 coding sequence is TGTGCCAGCAGCGCCCAGGGGGGGGCTGACGCCGGGGAGCTGTTTTTT.

This clonotype was observed a handful of times. The chain uses TRBV20-1 and TRBJ2-7; tentatively, D is TRBD2 (6 bases). The CDR3 totals 13 residues. Between the trimmed V and J ends, which lost 8 bases and 1 base, there was a span of 15 bases. Germline V gene data show CDR1 as DFQATT and CDR2 as SNEGSKA (reference sequence). CDR3 sequence reads: CSPIERVSYEQYF. The CDR3 coding sequence is TGCAGTCCAATAGAGCGGGTATCCTACGAGCAGTACTTC.

This clonotype was recorded many times. The chain joins TRBV30 to TRBJ1-2, with D tentatively TRBD1 (5 bases). Trimming removed 2 bases from V and 4 bases from J, with 11 bases in between. Germline V lookup: CDR1 GTSNPN, CDR2 SVGIG (reference sequence). This CDR3 contains 13 residues. The CDR3 nucleotides read TGTGCCTGGAGTTTGGGGCGGGCCTATGGCTACACCTTC. Translation gives CAWSLGRAYGYTF.

The rearrangement joins TRBV6-2 or TRBV6-3 to TRBJ2-1, with D perhaps TRBD2 (5 bases). Trimming shortened V by 2 bases and J by 5 bases, and 13 bases separated the two germline ends. CDR3 length: 15 amino acids. Germline V gives CDR1 MNHEY, CDR2 SVGEGT. Here the CDR3 DNA reads TGTGCCAGCAGTTACCGGACTCCTACCCACAATGAGCAGTTCTTC. Residues: CASSYRTPTHNEQFF.

This clonotype was counted many times. The chain recombines TRBV27 with TRBJ2-3; D perhaps matches TRBD2 (6 bases). The CDR3 has 18 amino acids. Germline V gene sequence: CDR1 MNHEY, CDR2 SMNVEV (reference sequence). V gave up 4 bases and J gave up 0 bases, with 20 bases separating them. CDR3: CASSSTSGWRASTDTQYF. CDR3 in DNA: TGTGCCAGCAGTTCCACCTCTGGATGGAGGGCTAGCACAGATACGCAGTATTTT.

This clonotype has ten or more counts. CDR3 nucleotides: TGTGCCAGCAGCTGGGGACAGGGGGGTTTTAGGACTGAAGCTTTCTTT. Protein sequence: CASSWGQGGFRTEAFF. The genes are TRBV11-1 and TRBJ1-1; TRBD1 agrees at 11 bases. The CDR3 covers 16 residues. The V gene's germline CDR1 is SGHAT and CDR2 FQDESV (reference sequence). V shed 4 bases, J shed 5 bases, and the junction held 9 bases outside the gene matches.

The chain employs TRBV6-4 and TRBJ2-2, with 7 nucleotides matching TRBD1. The CDR3 contains 16 residues. V trimming: 4 bases; J trimming: 5 bases; junction bases outside the gene matches: 10. CDR1 MRHNA and CDR2 SNTAGT come from the germline V gene. The CDR3 spells CASSAVDTGDTGELFF. CDR3 bases: TGTGCCAGCAGTGCCGTTGATACAGGGGATACCGGGGAGCTGTTTTTT.

This clonotype was counted at least ten times. The J gene is TRBJ2-7, the V gene TRBV2; 7 positions agree with TRBD2. Looked up from germline, CDR1 is SNHLY and CDR2 is FYNNEI. There are 13 residues in the CDR3. V was pared by 6 bases and J by 1 base, with 3 bases of the junction left unmatched. CDR3 sequence: CASRRESSYEQYF. The DNA for the CDR3 is TGTGCCAGCAGGCGGGAGAGTTCCTACGAGCAGTACTTC.

This clonotype was seen many times. The chain combines TRBV28 with TRBJ1-3; D not certain. The CDR3 covers 14 residues. Germline V gives CDR1 MDHEN, CDR2 SYDVKM. V was pared by 2 bases and J by 0 bases, with 5 bases between. For the CDR3, the DNA is TGTGCCAGCAGTTTAGGGATCTCTGGAAACACCATATATTTT. Translated: CASSLGISGNTIYF.

This clonotype was seen only a few times. The chain links TRBV4-1 to TRBJ2-7, with D possibly being TRBD2 (5 bases). The CDR3 totals 16 residues. V lost 4 bases and J lost 0, with 16 bases in between. Looked up from germline, CDR1 is MGHRA and CDR2 is YSYEKL. In nucleotides, the CDR3 is TGCGCCAGCAGCCCGCTGGGAGAGGAAAGCTCCTACGAGCAGTACTTC. It specifies CASSPLGEESSYEQYF.

At least ten counts were recorded for this clonotype. This sequence joins TRBV19 and TRBJ1-1, with 8 positions matching TRBD1. V lost 1 base to trimming and J lost 2 bases; unmatched junction nucleotides: 3. From germline, CDR1 is LNHDA and CDR2 SQIVND (reference sequence). This CDR3 has 15 residues. The DNA of the CDR3 is TGTGCCAGTAGTATAGTGGGGACAGGAAACACTGAAGCTTTCTTT. It specifies CASSIVGTGNTEAFF.

This clonotype was counted many times. The chain recombines TRBV12-3 or TRBV12-4 with TRBJ1-2, with 8 bases that match TRBD1. The CDR3 covers 16 residues. The trim removed 3 bases at V and 2 bases at J, leaving 8 bases unmatched. CDR3 residues: CASSLDPTGVNYGYTF. CDR3 sequence (DNA): TGTGCCAGCAGTTTGGACCCGACAGGGGTGAACTATGGCTACACCTTC.

This clonotype was counted many times. The chain couples TRBV30 to TRBJ1-2; 8 bases match TRBD1. The CDR3 covers 15 residues. From germline, CDR1 is GTSNPN and CDR2 SVGIG (reference sequence). With 5 bases clipped from V and 4 bases from J, the junction kept 12 bases outside the gene matches. CDR3 residues: CAWFHAGGALYGYTF. The DNA for the CDR3 is TGTGCCTGGTTCCATGCAGGGGGCGCGCTCTATGGCTACACCTTC.

V and J are TRBV6-1 and TRBJ2-2, with 13 bases identical to TRBD2. Germline V CDR1 and CDR2: MNHNS, SASEGT. V lost 7 bases and J lost 2; bases outside the gene matches: 7. There are 17 residues in the CDR3. The CDR3 nucleotides read TGTGCCAGCACCCTGACTAGCGGGAGGCCCAACACCGGGGAGCTGTTTTTT. This sequence encodes CASTLTSGRPNTGELFF.

This clonotype was found many times. The chain combines TRBV30 with TRBJ2-7, with 10 bases matching TRBD1. CDR3 length: 15 residues. J lost 4 bases, V lost 4 bases, and 10 bases had no gene match. CDR1 GTSNPN and CDR2 SVGIG come from the germline V gene (reference sequence). CDR3 amino acids: CAWTPPWDRGYEQYF. The CDR3 nucleotides read TGTGCCTGGACTCCTCCCTGGGACAGGGGATACGAGCAGTACTTC.

This clonotype has at least ten counts. The rearrangement links TRBV9 to TRBJ2-1; TRBD1 aligns across 7 bases. The germline CDR1 and CDR2 sequences are SGDLS and YYNGEE. Losses at the gene ends were 2 bases for V and 7 bases for J; bases not matched to a gene: 3. The CDR3 loop spans 13 amino acids. The CDR3 spells CASSVSQGNEQFF. The CDR3 region has the DNA TGTGCCAGCAGCGTTTCACAGGGGAATGAGCAGTTCTTC.

Details on this clonotype: Given a much more abundant clone one base away, this may be a read error. The chain couples TRBV27 to TRBJ2-7; TRBD1 agrees at 7 bases. The CDR3 extends over 12 amino acids. Germline V gene lookup returns CDR1 MNHEY and CDR2 SMNVEV (reference sequence). The CDR3 DNA sequence: TGTGCCACCGGACAGGTGCCCTACGAGCGGTACTTC. This gives the protein CATGQVPYERYF.

This clonotype was observed many times. The chain links TRBV20-1 to TRBJ1-2; D remains unclear. CDR3 length equals 13 residues. The germline V gene has CDR1 DFQATT and CDR2 SNEGSKA (reference sequence). Trimming shortened V by 8 bases and J by 4 bases, and 17 bases separated the two germline ends. The CDR3 here is CSPDPPSPYGYTF. The CDR3, as DNA: TGCAGTCCGGATCCCCCCTCTCCCTATGGCTACACCTTC.

The genes are TRBV6-5 and TRBJ1-6, with D possibly matching TRBD1 (6 bases). The CDR3 consists of 15 residues. Germline V gene data show CDR1 as MNHEY and CDR2 as SVGAGI. Between the trimmed V and J ends, which lost 4 bases and 5 bases, there was a span of 12 bases. DNA for the CDR3: TGTGCCAGCAGTTTACAGGGTCCCAATAATTCACCCCTCCACTTT. It yields the protein CASSLQGPNNSPLHF.

The sample holds many counts of this clonotype. CDR3 nucleotide sequence: TGTGCCAGCAGCCGGAGGACTGAAGCTTTCTTT. It specifies CASSRRTEAFF. The V call is TRBV12-3 or TRBV12-4, the J call TRBJ1-1, with unresolved D. The CDR3 sequence is 11 residues long. The germline V and J ends were trimmed by 6 bases and 5 bases, with 7 bases remaining between them.

On this clonotype: This may be a read error: a much more frequent sequence differs by one nucleotide. The gene calls are TRBV10-2 and TRBJ2-7, with a tentative D call TRBD2 (6 bases). V was shortened by 1 base and J by 5 bases, with 12 bases between the two germline ends. In germline, CDR1 is WSHSY, CDR2 SAAADI. This CDR3 is built from 14 residues. CDR3 protein: CASSEWEAFDEQYF. CDR3 nucleotides: TGCGCCAGCAGTGAGTGGGAGGCGTTCGACGAGCAGTACTTC.

A word on this clonotype: This could be a read error, since a much larger clone is one nucleotide away. The chain is built from TRBV30 and TRBJ2-7; 9 positions match TRBD1. In germline, CDR1 is GTSNPN, CDR2 SVGIG (reference sequence). V lost 1 base, J lost 3 bases, and 4 bases stayed unmatched. The CDR3 covers 14 residues. The CDR3 sequence: CAWSARTGVYEQYF. CDR3 DNA sequence: TGTGCCTGGAGTGCGCGGACAGGGGTCTACGAGCAGTACTTC.

This clonotype has just a few counts. The chain uses TRBV2 and TRBJ2-7; 9 bases are a match to TRBD2. This CDR3 region has 16 residues. Trimming at V came to 2 bases and at J to 1 base, leaving 6 bases not matched to a gene. Germline V gene data show CDR1 as SNHLY and CDR2 as FYNNEI. The CDR3 coding sequence is TGTGCCAGCAGTGAAATCGGGACTAGCTTTTCCTACGAGCAGTACTTC. Its protein product is CASSEIGTSFSYEQYF.

The rearrangement links TRBV4-3 to TRBJ1-1; possibly TRBD1 for D (6 bases). V gave up 4 bases and J gave up 3 bases, with 15 bases separating them. The germline V gene has CDR1 LGHNA and CDR2 YSLEER. The CDR3 has 15 residues. CDR3 coding DNA: TGCGCCAGCAGCCTCCTTCGGGGGCCGCACACTGAAGCTTTCTTT. Residues: CASSLLRGPHTEAFF.